The 20 T cell receptor beta chains below were found in one sample sequenced in a study of blood T cell repertoires in COVID-19. Profiled with immunoSEQ multiplex PCR; TCRdb holds only in-frame clones, not every one. The sample shows about 150,000 clones, 75% to 85% of them seen only once. Sequencing input: peripheral blood. These receptors came from a woman between 70 and 85 years old with COVID-19, enrolled during active disease.

The rearrangement uses TRBV27 and TRBJ1-1; 11 bases are shared with TRBD1. V dropped 4 bases and J dropped 8; count of bases not matched to a gene: 6. The CDR3 covers 14 residues. Germline lookup yields CDR1 MNHEY and CDR2 SMNVEV (reference sequence). DNA for the CDR3: TGTGCCAGCAGTTCTTCCGGGACAGGGGGGGAAGCTTTCTTT. Translation: CASSSSGTGGEAFF.

This clone was seen only once. The chain joins TRBV6-6 to TRBJ1-5; possibly TRBD1 for D (5 bases). In germline, CDR1 is MNHNY, CDR2 SVGAGI (reference sequence). The CDR3 extends over 14 amino acids. V lost 2 bases and J lost 3, with 8 bases in between. In DNA, the CDR3 is TGTGCCAGCAGTTACGGCAGGGTCAATCAGCCCCAGCATTTT. As protein: CASSYGRVNQPQHF.

Remarks on this clone: Other DNA sequences of this sample code for an identical CDR3. V and J are TRBV28 and TRBJ1-2, with a possible D match to TRBD1 (5 bases). Looked up from germline, CDR1 is MDHEN and CDR2 is SYDVKM. The CDR3 contains 14 residues. Trimming took off 3 bases at V and 4 bases at J, with 12 bases between the two ends. The CDR3 sequence: CASSLGGSGYGYTF. CDR3 nucleotides: TGTGCCAGCAGTTTGGGGGGTAGCGGCTATGGCTACACCTTC.

The chain is built from TRBV7-3 and TRBJ1-5; D possibly corresponds to TRBD1 (6 bases). V lost 5 bases and J 2 bases, leaving 13 bases between the germline ends. Germline lookup yields CDR1 SGHTA and CDR2 FQGTGA. CDR3 size: 15 residues. CDR3 amino acids: CASSPPRQGNQPQHF. The CDR3, as DNA: TGTGCCAGCAGCCCCCCCCGACAGGGCAATCAGCCCCAGCATTTT.

V gene TRBV19 combines with J gene TRBJ2-2, with a tentative D call TRBD1 (6 bases). Germline CDR1 LNHDA, CDR2 SQIVND (reference sequence). Between the trimmed V and J ends, which lost 9 bases and 7 bases, there was a span of 21 bases. The CDR3 covers 15 residues. The CDR3 loop reads CASSTGTRGVGELFF. The CDR3 nucleotides read TGTGCCAGCTCTACCGGGACAAGAGGTGTCGGGGAGCTGTTTTTT. Full variable domain (remainder filled in from reference TRBV19 and TRBJ2-2): DGGITQSPKYLFRKEGQNVTLSCEQNLNHDAMYWYRQDPGQGLRLIYYSQIVNDFQKGDIAEGYSVSREKKESFPLTVTSAQKNPTAFYLCASSTGTRGVGELFFGEGSRLTVL.

The V call is TRBV7-2, the J call TRBJ2-7, with 7 positions matching TRBD1. The V segment lost 4 bases and the J segment 3 bases; nucleotides outside the gene matches: 9. CDR3 length equals 15 residues. Germline V gives CDR1 SGHTA, CDR2 FQGNSA. The CDR3 region has the DNA TGTGCCAGCAGCTCCACCGGGACAGCGGACTACGAGCAGTACTTC. The encoded protein is CASSSTGTADYEQYF. Looking up the rest from reference TRBV7-2 and TRBJ2-7 gives the full variable domain: GAGVSQSPSNKVTEKGKDVELRCDPISGHTALYWYRQSLGQGLEFLIYFQGNSAPDKSGLPSDRFSAERTGGSVSTLTIQRTQQEDSAVYLCASSSTGTADYEQYFGPGTRLTVT.

V and J are TRBV25-1 and TRBJ2-4; 7 bases are a match to TRBD2. Per the germline V gene, CDR1 is MGHDK and CDR2 is SYGVNS. J was trimmed by 4 bases and V by 3 bases; bases with no gene match: 6. The CDR3 length is 15 residues. The CDR3 DNA reads as TGTGCCAGCAGTGATACTAGGGACTATAAAAACATTCAGTACTTC. It codes for CASSDTRDYKNIQYF. The full variable domain, with the rest looked up from reference TRBV25-1 and TRBJ2-4, is EADIYQTPRYLVIGTGKKITLECSQTMGHDKMYWYQQDPGMELHLIHYSYGVNSTEKGDLSSESTVSRIRTEHFPLTLESARPSHTSQYLCASSDTRDYKNIQYFGAGTRLSVL.

The V gene is TRBV18, the J gene TRBJ1-1, with D unclear. Trimming stripped 3 bases from V and 1 base from J, with 9 bases between. The CDR3 loop spans 14 amino acids. From germline, CDR1 is KGHSH and CDR2 LQKENI. CDR3 bases: TGTGCCAGCTCACCGGCTCAGTCGAACACTGAAGCTTTCTTT. Protein: CASSPAQSNTEAFF. Full variable domain (outside the CDR3, taken from reference TRBV18 and TRBJ1-1): NAGVMQNPRHLVRRRGQEARLRCSPMKGHSHVYWYRQLPEEGLKFMVYLQKENIIDESGMPKERFSAEFPKEGPSILRIQQVVRGDSAAYFCASSPAQSNTEAFFGQGTRLTVV.

The chain uses TRBV18 and TRBJ1-4, with 7 nucleotides matching TRBD1. The CDR3 is 13 amino acids. Germline-derived CDR1 and CDR2 are KGHSH and LQKENI. The V gene end was trimmed by 6 bases and the J gene end by 8 bases; junction bases not matched to a gene: 6. The DNA of the CDR3 is TGTGCCAGCTCTCGGGACAGAGCCGAAAAACTGTTTTTT. Encoded protein: CASSRDRAEKLFF.

This chain connects TRBV5-1 to TRBJ2-3, with 9 bases lining up with TRBD1. Germline CDR1 reads SGHRS; CDR2 reads YFSETQ. This CDR3 spans 18 amino acids. J gave up 5 bases and V 0 bases, and 13 bases lay outside the gene matches. CDR3 loop: CASSLGFGVGQGIDTQYF. In DNA, the CDR3 is TGCGCCAGCAGCTTGGGTTTTGGGGTCGGACAGGGGATAGATACGCAGTATTTT.

This clone was seen a single time. Here the CDR3 DNA reads TGTGCCAGCAGAACGACAGGGGTCAATGAGCAGTTCTTC. Protein product: CASRTTGVNEQFF. This chain links TRBV7-2 with TRBJ2-1; 8 bases are shared with TRBD1. CDR1 and CDR2 (germline): SGHTA, FQGNSA. The CDR3 has 13 amino acids. Trimming removed 6 bases from V and 6 bases from J; junction bases left unmatched: 4.

CDR3 amino acids: CASSPTGRGSGNTIYF. The CDR3 region has the DNA TGCGCCAGCAGCCCGACCGGTAGGGGGTCTGGAAACACCATATATTTT. The gene calls are TRBV5-1 and TRBJ1-3; TRBD1 might be the D (6 bases). Trimming shortened V by 4 bases and J by 1 base, and 15 bases separated the two germline ends. Per the germline V gene, CDR1 is SGHRS and CDR2 is YFSETQ. The CDR3 contains 16 residues.

The chain is built from TRBV5-4 and TRBJ2-2; TRBD1 matches 8 bases. The germline CDR1 and CDR2 sequences are SGHNT and YYREEE (reference sequence). With V trimmed by 4 bases and J by 7 bases, 6 bases remained unmatched. The CDR3 extends over 14 amino acids. Here the CDR3 DNA reads TGTGCCAGCAGCCGCAGGGGGCTTAACGGGGAGCTGTTTTTT. Its protein product is CASSRRGLNGELFF.

The chain combines TRBV7-9 with TRBJ2-1, with D tentatively TRBD2 (6 bases). V shed 5 bases and J shed 5 bases, with 13 bases lying between them. The CDR3 consists of 14 residues. Germline CDR1 SEHNR, CDR2 FQNEAQ (reference sequence). The CDR3 region has the DNA TGTGCCAGCAGCCCCATAGGAGGGGACAATGAGCAGTTCTTC. It yields the protein CASSPIGGDNEQFF.

The chain couples TRBV6-5 to TRBJ2-7; 8 bases fit TRBD2. The CDR3 loop spans 13 amino acids. V was pared by 6 bases and J by 2 bases, with 3 bases of the junction left unmatched. The V gene's germline CDR1 is MNHEY and CDR2 SVGAGI. The CDR3 region has the DNA TGTGCCAGCAGCCGCGGGGGGCCCTACGAGCAGTACTTC. It yields the protein CASSRGGPYEQYF.

The V call is TRBV5-4, the J call TRBJ1-1, with 10 bases matching TRBD1. After removal of 4 bases from V and 6 bases from J, the junction contained 3 bases not matched to a gene. Germline V gene lookup returns CDR1 SGHNT and CDR2 YYREEE (reference sequence). This CDR3 is built from 13 residues. CDR3 residues: CASSNGQGAEAFF. The CDR3 coding sequence is TGTGCCAGCAGCAATGGACAGGGGGCTGAAGCTTTCTTT. Complete variable domain (other parts from reference TRBV5-4 and TRBJ1-1): ETGVTQSPTHLIKTRGQQVTLRCSSQSGHNTVSWYQQALGQGPQFIFQYYREEENGRGNFPPRFSGLQFPNYSSELNVNALELDDSALYLCASSNGQGAEAFFGQGTRLTVV.

This chain joins TRBV5-7 and TRBJ1-1; no clear D gene. TRBV5-7 carries the ORF label, with uncertain function. Trimming pared 4 bases from V and 4 bases from J, leaving 8 bases between. There are 12 residues in the CDR3. CDR3 DNA: TGTGCCAGCAGCCCCCTCGGCACTGAAGCTTTCTTT. This codes for CASSPLGTEAFF.

This chain connects TRBV3-1 (or the pseudogene TRBV3-2) to TRBJ1-2; 8 positions agree with TRBD1. V lost 0 bases, J lost 8 bases, and 5 bases stayed unmatched. Per germline, CDR1 LGHDT and CDR2 YNNKEL (reference sequence). The CDR3 has 14 residues. CDR3 sequence reads: CASSQDTGGRGYTF. The CDR3 DNA reads TGTGCCAGCAGCCAAGACACAGGGGGAAGAGGCTACACCTTC.

The V gene is TRBV5-6, the J gene TRBJ2-1, with D possibly TRBD1 on 5 matching bases. Germline values: CDR1 SGHDT, CDR2 YYEEEE. Trimming stripped 0 bases from V and 5 bases from J, with 9 bases between. The CDR3 consists of 14 residues. The CDR3 sequence: CASSLEPGNNEQFF. The CDR3 DNA reads TGTGCCAGCAGCTTGGAACCAGGGAACAATGAGCAGTTCTTC.

The CDR3 region is CASSLRASGGFRSSYNEQFF. The CDR3, as DNA: TGCGCCAGCAGCTTGAGGGCTAGCGGGGGCTTTCGAAGCTCCTACAATGAGCAGTTCTTC. V is TRBV5-1 and J is TRBJ2-1; TRBD2 aligns across 10 bases. J gave up 0 bases and V 1 base, and 13 bases lay outside the gene matches. This CDR3 has 20 amino acids. CDR1 is SGHRS and CDR2 is YFSETQ in the germline V gene.